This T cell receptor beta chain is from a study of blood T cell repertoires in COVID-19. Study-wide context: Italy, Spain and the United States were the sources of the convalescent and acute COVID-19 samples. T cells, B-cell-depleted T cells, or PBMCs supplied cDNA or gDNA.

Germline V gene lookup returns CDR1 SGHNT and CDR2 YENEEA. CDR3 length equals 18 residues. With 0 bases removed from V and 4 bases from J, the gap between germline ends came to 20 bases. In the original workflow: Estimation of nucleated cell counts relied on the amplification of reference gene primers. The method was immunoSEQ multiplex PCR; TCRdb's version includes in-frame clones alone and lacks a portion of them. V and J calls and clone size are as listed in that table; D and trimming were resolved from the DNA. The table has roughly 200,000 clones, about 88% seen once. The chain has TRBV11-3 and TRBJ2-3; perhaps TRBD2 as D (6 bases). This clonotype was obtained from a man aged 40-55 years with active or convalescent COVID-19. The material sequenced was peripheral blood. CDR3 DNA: TGTGCCAGCAGCTTAGATAGAGTGGGACTCCAGAGGCCAGATACGCAGTATTTT. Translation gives CASSLDRVGLQRPDTQYF.